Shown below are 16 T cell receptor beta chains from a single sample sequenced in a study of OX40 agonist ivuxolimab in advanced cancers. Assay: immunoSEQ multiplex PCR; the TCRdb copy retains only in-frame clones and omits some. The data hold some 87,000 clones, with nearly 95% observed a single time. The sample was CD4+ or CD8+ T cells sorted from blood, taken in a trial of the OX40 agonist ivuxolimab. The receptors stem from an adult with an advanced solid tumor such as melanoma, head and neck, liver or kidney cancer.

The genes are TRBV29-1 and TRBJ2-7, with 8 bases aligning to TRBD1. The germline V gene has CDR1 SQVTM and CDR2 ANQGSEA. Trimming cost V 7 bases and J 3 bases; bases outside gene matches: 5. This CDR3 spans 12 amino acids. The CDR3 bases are TGCAGCGCCCGGACAGGGAACTACGAGCAGTACTTC. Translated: CSARTGNYEQYF.

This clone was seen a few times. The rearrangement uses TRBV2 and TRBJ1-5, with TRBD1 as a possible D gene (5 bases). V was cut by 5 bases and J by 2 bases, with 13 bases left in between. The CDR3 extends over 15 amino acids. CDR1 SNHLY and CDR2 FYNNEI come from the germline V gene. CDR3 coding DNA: TGTGCCAGCAGTCGGGACGGAGGAGGCAATCAGCCCCAGCATTTT. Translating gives CASSRDGGGNQPQHF.

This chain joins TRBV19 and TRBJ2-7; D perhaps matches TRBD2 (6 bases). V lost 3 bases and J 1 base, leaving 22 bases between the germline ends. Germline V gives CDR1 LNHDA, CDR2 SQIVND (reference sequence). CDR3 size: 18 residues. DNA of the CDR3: TGTGCCAGTAGTATTATTTCTCCTGGGGAGGACGCTTCCTACGAGCAGTACTTC. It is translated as CASSIISPGEDASYEQYF.

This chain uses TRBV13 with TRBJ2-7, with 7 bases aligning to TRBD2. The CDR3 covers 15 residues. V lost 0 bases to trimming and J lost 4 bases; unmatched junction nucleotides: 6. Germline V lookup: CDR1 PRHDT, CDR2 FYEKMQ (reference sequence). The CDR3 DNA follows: TGTGCCAGCAGCTTAGGGGGAGGGAGGGCGTACGAGCAGTACTTC. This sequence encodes CASSLGGGRAYEQYF.

The CDR3 sequence: CASSQVSTYEQYF. The CDR3 nucleotides read TGCGCCAGCAGCCAAGTTAGCACCTACGAGCAGTACTTC. V and J are TRBV4-1 and TRBJ2-7; D unresolved. This CDR3 has 13 amino acids. CDR1 and CDR2 (germline): MGHRA, YSYEKL. Trimming took 1 base from V and 2 from J, leaving 6 bases between them.

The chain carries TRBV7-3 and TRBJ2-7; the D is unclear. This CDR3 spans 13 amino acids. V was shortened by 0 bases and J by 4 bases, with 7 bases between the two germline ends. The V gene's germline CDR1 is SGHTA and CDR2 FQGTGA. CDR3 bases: TGTGCCAGCAGCTTAACGAACGCGTACGAGCAGTACTTC. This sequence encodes CASSLTNAYEQYF.

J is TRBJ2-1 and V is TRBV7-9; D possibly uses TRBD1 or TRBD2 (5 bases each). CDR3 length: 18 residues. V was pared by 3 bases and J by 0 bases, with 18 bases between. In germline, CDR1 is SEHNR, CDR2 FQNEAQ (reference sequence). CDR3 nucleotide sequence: TGTGCCAGCAGCTTTCCCTTGGGTGGGGGTAGCTCCTACAATGAGCAGTTCTTC. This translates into CASSFPLGGGSSYNEQFF.

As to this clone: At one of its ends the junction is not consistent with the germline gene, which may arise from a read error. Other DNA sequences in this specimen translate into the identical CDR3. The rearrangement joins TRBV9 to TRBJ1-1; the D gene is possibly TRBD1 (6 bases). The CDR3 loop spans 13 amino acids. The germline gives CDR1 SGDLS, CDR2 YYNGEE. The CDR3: CASSASGATEAFF. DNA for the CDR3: TGTGCTAGCAGCGCATCAGGGGCTACTGAAGCTTTCTTT.

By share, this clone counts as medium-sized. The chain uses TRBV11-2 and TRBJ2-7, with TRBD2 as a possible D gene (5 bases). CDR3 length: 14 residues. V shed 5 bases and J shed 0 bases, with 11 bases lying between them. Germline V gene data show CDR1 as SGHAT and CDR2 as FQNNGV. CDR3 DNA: TGTGCCAGCAGCCTAGCCGGGCGCTCCTACGAGCAGTACTTC. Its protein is CASSLAGRSYEQYF.

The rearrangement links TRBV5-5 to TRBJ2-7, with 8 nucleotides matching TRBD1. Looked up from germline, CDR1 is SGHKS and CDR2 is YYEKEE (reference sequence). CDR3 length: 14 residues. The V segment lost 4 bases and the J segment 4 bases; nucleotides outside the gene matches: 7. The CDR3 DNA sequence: TGTGCCAGCAGCCCACCGGGACAGGAGTACGAGCAGTACTTC. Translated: CASSPPGQEYEQYF.

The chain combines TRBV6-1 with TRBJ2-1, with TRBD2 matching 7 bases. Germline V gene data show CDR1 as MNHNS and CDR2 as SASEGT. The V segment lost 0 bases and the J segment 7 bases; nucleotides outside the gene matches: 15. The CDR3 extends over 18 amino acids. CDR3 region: CASSEAVGGSRAWNEQFF. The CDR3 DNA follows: TGTGCCAGCAGTGAAGCGGTGGGCGGGAGTAGGGCTTGGAATGAGCAGTTCTTC.

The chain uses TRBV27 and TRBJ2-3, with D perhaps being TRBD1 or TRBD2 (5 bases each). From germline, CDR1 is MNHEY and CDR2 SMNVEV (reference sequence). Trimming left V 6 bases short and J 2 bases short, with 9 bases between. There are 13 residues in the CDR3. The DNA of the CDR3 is TGTGCCAGCAGCCGGGGCCTCACAGATACGCAGTATTTT. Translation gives CASSRGLTDTQYF.

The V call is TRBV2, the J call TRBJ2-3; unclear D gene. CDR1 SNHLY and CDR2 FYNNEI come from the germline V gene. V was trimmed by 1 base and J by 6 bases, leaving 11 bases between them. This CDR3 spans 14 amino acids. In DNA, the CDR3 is TGTGCCAGCAGTGAAGATGGTTTCGGGGATACGCAGTATTTT. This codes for CASSEDGFGDTQYF.

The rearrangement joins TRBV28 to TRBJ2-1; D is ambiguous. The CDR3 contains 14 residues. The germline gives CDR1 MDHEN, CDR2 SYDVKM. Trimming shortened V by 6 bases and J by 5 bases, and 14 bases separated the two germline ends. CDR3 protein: CASSPALRDNEQFF. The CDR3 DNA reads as TGTGCCAGCAGCCCAGCACTACGCGACAATGAGCAGTTCTTC. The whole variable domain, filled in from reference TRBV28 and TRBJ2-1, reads DVKVTQSSRYLVKRTGEKVFLECVQDMDHENMFWYRQDPGLGLRLIYFSYDVKMKEKGDIPEGYSVSREKKERFSLILESASTNQTSMYLCASSPALRDNEQFFGPGTRLTVL.

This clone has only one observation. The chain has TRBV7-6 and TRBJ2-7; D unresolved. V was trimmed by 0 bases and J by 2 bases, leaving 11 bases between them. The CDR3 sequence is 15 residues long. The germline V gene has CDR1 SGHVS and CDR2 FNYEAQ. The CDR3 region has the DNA TGTGCCAGCAGCTTAGCGCCGGCTAGAACCTACGAGCAGTACTTC. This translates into CASSLAPARTYEQYF.

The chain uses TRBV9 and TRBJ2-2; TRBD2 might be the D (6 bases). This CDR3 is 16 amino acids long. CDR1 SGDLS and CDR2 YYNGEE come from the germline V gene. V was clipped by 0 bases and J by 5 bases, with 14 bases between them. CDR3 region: CASSVGDTGGTGELFF. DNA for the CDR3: TGTGCCAGCAGCGTAGGAGATACTGGGGGGACCGGGGAGCTGTTTTTT.